This TCR beta chain was captured by sequencing in a study of blood T cells in healthy people across ages. Study observations and caveats: Since the PBMCs were unsorted, naive and antigen-experienced cells could not be conclusively compared.

The CDR3 is 14 residues long. V was clipped by 4 bases and J by 4 bases; unmatched bases: 8. Germline CDR1 is SQVTM and CDR2 is ANQGSEA. With regard to this clonotype: Its matching antigen is unknown.

The second PCR ran about 7 to 12 cycles with a sample-barcoded 5' primer and J-beta primers. Each cDNA molecule was tagged by a template-switch adaptor that had 12 random nucleotides. TCRdb analysed the 5' RACE reads with MiXCR anew, one entry per CDR3 protein. The sample consists of approximately 760,000 distinct CDR3 sequences, around 25% of them appearing once. These same records also appear under a second study, on T cells of mothers and their children. Turning to that study: Related and unrelated pairs show TCR recombination output that thymic selection shapes similarly.

Sequenced material: blood. V and J are TRBV29-1 and TRBJ1-1; the match to TRBD1 covers 8 bases. The TCR comes from a boy between 10 and 17 years old in good health. CDR3: CSVVVTGGATEAFF. CDR3 in DNA: TGCAGCGTTGTAGTAACAGGGGGGGCCACTGAAGCTTTCTTT.